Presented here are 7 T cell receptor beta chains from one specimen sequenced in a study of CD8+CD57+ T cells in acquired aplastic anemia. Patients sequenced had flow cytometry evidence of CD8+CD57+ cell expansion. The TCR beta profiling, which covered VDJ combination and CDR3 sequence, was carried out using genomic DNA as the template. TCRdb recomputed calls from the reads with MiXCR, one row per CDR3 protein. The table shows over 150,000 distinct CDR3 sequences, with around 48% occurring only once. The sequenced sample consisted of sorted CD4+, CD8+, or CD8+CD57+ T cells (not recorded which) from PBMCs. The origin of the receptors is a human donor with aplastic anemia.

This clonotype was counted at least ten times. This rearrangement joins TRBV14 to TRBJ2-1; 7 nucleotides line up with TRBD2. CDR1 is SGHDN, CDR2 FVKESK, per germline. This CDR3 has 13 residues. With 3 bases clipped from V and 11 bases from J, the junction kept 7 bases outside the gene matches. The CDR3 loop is CASSQEAGTKQFF. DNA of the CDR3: TGTGCCAGCAGCCAGGAAGCCGGGACTAAGCAGTTCTTC.

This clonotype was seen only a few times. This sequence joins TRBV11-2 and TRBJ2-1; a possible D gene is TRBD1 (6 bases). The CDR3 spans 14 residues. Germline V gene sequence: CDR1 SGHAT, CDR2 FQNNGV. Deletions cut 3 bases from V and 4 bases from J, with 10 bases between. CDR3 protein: CASSFGQNYNEQFF. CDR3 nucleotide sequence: TGTGCCAGCAGCTTCGGACAGAATTACAATGAGCAGTTCTTC.

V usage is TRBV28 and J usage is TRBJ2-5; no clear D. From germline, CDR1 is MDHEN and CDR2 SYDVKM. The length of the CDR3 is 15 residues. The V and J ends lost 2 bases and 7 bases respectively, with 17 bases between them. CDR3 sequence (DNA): TGTGCCAGCAGTTTAGATGGTGCAGTGGTTGGGACCCAGTACTTC. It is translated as CASSLDGAVVGTQYF.

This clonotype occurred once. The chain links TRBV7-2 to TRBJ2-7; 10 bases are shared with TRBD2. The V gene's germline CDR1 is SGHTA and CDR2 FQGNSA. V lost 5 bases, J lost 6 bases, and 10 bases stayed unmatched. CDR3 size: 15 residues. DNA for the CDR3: TGTGCCAGCAGCCCACCGGGACTAGCGTTGGGCGAGCAGTACTTC. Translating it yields CASSPPGLALGEQYF.

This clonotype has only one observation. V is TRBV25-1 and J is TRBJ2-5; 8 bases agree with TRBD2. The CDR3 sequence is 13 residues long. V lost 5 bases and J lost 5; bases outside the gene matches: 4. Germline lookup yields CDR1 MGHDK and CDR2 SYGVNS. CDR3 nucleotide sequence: TGTGCCAGCAGTCTAGCGGGTACTGAGACCCAGTACTTC. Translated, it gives CASSLAGTETQYF. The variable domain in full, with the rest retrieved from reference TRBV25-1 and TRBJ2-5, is EADIYQTPRYLVIGTGKKITLECSQTMGHDKMYWYQQDPGMELHLIHYSYGVNSTEKGDLSSESTVSRIRTEHFPLTLESARPSHTSQYLCASSLAGTETQYFGPGTRLLVL.

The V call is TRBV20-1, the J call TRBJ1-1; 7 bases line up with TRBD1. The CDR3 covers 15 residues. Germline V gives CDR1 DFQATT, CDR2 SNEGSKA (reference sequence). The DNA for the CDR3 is TGCAGCGCGGGATCCTTGGGCTTCAGGGGGGATGAAGCTTTCTTT. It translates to CSAGSLGFRGDEAFF.

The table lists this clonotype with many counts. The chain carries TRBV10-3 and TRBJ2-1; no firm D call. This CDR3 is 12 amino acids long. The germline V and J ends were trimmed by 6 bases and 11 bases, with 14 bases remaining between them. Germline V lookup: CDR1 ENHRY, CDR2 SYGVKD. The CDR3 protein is CAIRSVLTQQFF. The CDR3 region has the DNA TGTGCCATCAGATCAGTATTGACTCAGCAGTTCTTC.